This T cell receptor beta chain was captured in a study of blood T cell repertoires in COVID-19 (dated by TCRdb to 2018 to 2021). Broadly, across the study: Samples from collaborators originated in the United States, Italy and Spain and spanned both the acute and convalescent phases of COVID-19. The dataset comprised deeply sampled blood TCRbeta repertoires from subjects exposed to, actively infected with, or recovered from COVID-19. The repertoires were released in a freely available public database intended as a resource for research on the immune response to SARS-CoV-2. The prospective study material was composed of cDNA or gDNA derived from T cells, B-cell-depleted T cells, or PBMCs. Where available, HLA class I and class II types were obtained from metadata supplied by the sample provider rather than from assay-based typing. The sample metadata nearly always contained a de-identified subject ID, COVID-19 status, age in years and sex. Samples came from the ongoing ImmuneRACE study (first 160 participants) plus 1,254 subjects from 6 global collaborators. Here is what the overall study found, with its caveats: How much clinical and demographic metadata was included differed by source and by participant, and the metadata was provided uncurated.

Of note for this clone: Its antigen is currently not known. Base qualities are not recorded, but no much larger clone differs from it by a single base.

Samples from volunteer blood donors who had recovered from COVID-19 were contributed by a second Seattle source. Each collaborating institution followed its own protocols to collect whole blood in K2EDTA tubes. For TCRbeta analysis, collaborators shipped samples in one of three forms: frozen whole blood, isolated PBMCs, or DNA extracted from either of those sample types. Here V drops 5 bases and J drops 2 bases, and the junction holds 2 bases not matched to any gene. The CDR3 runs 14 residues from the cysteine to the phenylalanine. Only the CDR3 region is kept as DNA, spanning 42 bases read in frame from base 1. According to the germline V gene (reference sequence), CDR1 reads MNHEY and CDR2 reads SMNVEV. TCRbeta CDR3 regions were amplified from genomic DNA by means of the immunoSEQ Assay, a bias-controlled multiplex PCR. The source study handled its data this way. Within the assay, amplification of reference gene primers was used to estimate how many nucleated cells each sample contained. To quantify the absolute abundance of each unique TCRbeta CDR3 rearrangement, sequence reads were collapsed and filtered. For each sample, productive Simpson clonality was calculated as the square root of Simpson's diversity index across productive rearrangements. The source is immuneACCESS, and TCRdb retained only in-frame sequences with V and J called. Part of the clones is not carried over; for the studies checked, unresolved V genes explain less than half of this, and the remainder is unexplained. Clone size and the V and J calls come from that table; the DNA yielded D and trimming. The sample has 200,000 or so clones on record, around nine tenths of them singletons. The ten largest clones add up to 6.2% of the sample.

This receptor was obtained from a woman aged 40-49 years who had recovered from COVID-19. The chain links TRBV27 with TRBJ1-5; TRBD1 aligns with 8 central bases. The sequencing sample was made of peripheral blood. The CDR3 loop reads CASSDRGGNQPQHF. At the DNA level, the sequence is TGTGCCAGCAGTGACAGGGGAGGCAATCAGCCCCAGCATTTT.